This T cell receptor beta chain stems from a study of somatic mutations in cytotoxic T cells in rheumatoid arthritis. The table came from immunoSEQ multiplex PCR; TCRdb's copy has only in-frame clones and leaves some out. The top ten hold around 10% of the sample, which has approximately 12,000 clones, around 74% seen once. V was shortened by 6 bases and J by 4 bases, with 9 bases between the two germline ends. Germline CDR1 reads SQVTM; CDR2 reads ANQGSEA. There are 12 residues in the CDR3. The source of this sequence is a woman aged 40 to 49 in good health. The chain uses TRBV29-1 and TRBJ2-2, with D perhaps matching TRBD1 (6 bases). Sequenced sample: CD8+ T cells sorted from blood. CDR3 sequence (DNA): TGCAGCGTACAGGGCAGCACCGGGGAGCTGTTTTTT. This sequence encodes CSVQGSTGELFF.